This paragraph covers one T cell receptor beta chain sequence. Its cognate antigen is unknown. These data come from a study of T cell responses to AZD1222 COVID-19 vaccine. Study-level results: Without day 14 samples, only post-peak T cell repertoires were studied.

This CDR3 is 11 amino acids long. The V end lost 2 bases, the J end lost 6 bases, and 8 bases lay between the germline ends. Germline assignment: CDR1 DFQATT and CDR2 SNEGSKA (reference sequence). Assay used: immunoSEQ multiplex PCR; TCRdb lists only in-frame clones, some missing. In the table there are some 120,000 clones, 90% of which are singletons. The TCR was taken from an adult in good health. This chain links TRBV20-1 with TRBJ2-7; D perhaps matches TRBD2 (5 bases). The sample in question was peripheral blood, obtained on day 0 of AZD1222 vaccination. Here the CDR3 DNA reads TGCAGTGCTAGAAGCGGACCCGAGCAGTACTTC. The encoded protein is CSARSGPEQYF.